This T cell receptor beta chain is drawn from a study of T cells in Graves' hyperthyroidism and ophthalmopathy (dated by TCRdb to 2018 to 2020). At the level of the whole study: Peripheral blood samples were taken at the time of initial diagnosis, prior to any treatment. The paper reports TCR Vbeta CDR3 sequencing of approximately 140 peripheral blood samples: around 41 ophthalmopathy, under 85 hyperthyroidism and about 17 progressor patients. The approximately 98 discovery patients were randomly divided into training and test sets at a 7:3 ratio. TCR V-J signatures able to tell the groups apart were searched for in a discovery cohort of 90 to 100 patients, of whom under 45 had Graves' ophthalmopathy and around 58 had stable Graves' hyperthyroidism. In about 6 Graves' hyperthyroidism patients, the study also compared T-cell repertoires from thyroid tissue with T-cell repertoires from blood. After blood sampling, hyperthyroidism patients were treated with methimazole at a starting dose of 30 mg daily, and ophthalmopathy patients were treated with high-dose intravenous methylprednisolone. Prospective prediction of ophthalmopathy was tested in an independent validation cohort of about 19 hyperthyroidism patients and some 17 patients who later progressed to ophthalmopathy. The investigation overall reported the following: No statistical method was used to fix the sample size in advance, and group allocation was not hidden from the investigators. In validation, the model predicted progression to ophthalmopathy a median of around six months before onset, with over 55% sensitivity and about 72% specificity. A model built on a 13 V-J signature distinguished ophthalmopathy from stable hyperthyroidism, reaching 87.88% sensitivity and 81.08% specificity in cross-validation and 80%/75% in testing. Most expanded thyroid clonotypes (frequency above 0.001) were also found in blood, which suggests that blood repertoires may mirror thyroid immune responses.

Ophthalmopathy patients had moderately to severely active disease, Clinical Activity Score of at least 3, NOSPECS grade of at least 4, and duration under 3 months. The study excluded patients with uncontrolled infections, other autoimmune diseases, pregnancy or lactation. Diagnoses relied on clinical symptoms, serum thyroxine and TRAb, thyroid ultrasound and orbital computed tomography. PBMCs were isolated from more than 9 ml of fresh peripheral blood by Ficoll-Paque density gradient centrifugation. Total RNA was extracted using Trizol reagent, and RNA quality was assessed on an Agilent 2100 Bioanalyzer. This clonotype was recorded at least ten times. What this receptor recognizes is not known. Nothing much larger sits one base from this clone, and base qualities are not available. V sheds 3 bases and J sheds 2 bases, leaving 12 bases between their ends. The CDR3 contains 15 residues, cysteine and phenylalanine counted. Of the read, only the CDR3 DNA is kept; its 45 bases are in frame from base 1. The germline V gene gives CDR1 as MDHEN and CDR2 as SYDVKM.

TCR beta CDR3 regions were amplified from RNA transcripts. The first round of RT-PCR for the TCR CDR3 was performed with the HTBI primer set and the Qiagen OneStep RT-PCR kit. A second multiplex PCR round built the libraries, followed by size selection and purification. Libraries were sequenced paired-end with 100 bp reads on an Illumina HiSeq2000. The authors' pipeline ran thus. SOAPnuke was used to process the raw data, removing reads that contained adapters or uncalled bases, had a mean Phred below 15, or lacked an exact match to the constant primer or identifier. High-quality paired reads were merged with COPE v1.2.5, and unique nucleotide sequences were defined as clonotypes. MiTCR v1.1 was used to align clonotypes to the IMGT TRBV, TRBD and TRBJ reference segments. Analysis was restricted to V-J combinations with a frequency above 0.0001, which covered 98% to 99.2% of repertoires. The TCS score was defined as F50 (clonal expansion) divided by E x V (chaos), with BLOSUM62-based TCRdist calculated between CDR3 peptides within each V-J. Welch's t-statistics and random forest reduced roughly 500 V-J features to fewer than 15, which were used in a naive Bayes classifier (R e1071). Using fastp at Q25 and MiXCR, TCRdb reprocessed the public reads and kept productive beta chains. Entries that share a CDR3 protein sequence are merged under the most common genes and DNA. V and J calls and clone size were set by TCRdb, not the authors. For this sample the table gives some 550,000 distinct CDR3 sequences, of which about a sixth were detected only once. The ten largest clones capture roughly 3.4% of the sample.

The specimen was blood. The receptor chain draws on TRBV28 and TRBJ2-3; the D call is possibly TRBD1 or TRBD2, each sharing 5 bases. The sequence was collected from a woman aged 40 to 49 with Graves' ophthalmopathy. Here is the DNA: TGTGCCAGCAGTTTCGGGGCCTCCTACACAGATACGCAGTATTTT. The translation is CASSFGASYTDTQYF.